Below, 32 T cell receptor beta chains from the same sample are listed, as sequenced in a study of identical twins. One entry per CDR3 protein, called by TCRdb with MiXCR from the 5' RACE reads. The repertoire has a few hundred thousand distinct CDR3 sequences, around 9.6% of them found once; the top ten carry around 3.2%. The same sample was also used in a study of yellow fever vaccine responses in identical twins.

The sample consisted of PBMCs. These receptors originate from a young woman in good health.

This clonotype was recorded many times. The V gene is TRBV29-1, the J gene TRBJ2-7; 8 nucleotides align to TRBD1. CDR1 is SQVTM, CDR2 ANQGSEA, per germline. The CDR3 length is 13 residues. The ends lost 7 bases at V and 2 bases at J; junction bases unmatched: 7. The CDR3 DNA is TGCAGCGGGATTCGGACAGGGACCTACGAGCAGTACTTC. Protein sequence: CSGIRTGTYEQYF.

This clonotype was picked up a small number of times. CDR3 coding DNA: TGCAGTGCCCATGGCCTAAACTACAATGAGCAGTTCTTC. Translating gives CSAHGLNYNEQFF. This rearrangement joins TRBV20-1 to TRBJ2-1; D gene ambiguous. The CDR3 has 13 amino acids. Trimming took 6 bases from V and 3 from J, leaving 12 bases between them. Germline V gene sequence: CDR1 DFQATT, CDR2 SNEGSKA (reference sequence).

The table lists this clonotype with a few counts. In nucleotides, the CDR3 is TGCAGTGCTAGAGATCTGCTAGCGGGGGTCGCCGGGGAGCTGTTTTTT. This translates into CSARDLLAGVAGELFF. This chain uses TRBV20-1 with TRBJ2-2, with 10 bases lining up with TRBD2. CDR3 length equals 16 residues. Germline V gene data show CDR1 as DFQATT and CDR2 as SNEGSKA (reference sequence). The junction had 7 bases not matched to a gene; V was cut back by 0 bases and J by 6 bases.

The V and J genes are TRBV7-2 and TRBJ2-7, with 14 bases fitting TRBD2. Germline-derived CDR1 and CDR2 are SGHTA and FQGNSA. The CDR3 has 15 residues. After removal of 5 bases from V and 3 bases from J, the junction contained 3 bases not matched to a gene. The CDR3 region is CASSDGLAGGYEQYF. CDR3 nucleotide sequence: TGTGCCAGCAGCGACGGACTAGCGGGGGGCTACGAGCAGTACTTC.

This clonotype was observed at least ten times. The rearrangement joins TRBV2 to TRBJ2-7; 7 bases fit TRBD1. The CDR3 sequence is 14 residues long. Germline assignment: CDR1 SNHLY and CDR2 FYNNEI. Losses at the gene ends were 6 bases for V and 4 bases for J; bases not matched to a gene: 9. The CDR3 loop reads CASRSTGTDYEQYF. For the CDR3, the DNA is TGTGCCAGCAGATCTACCGGGACAGATTACGAGCAGTACTTC.

This clonotype was seen at least ten times. The chain has TRBV6-5 and TRBJ1-2; 7 bases line up with TRBD1. The germline V gene has CDR1 MNHEY and CDR2 SVGAGI. The CDR3 runs to 14 residues. J was trimmed by 4 bases and V by 5 bases; bases with no gene match: 7. CDR3 coding DNA: TGTGCCAGCAGTACCCGACAGGGAGGCTATGGCTACACCTTC. Encoded protein: CASSTRQGGYGYTF.

This clonotype has at least ten counts. The chain combines TRBV20-1 with TRBJ2-7, with D uncertain. This CDR3 comprises 14 residues. Germline CDR1 DFQATT, CDR2 SNEGSKA (reference sequence). V was clipped by 3 bases and J by 1 base, with 13 bases between them. CDR3 DNA sequence: TGCAGTGCTAGTAGGCAGACTTCTTCCTACGAGCAGTACTTC. Translation: CSASRQTSSYEQYF.

The DNA for the CDR3 is TGTGCCAGCAGTCAGGGACTAGCGGGTGCGCAAGAGACCCAGTACTTC. Its protein is CASSQGLAGAQETQYF. The chain is built from TRBV28 and TRBJ2-5; 12 positions agree with TRBD2. Trimming at V came to 5 bases and at J to 2 bases, leaving 6 bases not matched to a gene. The CDR3 totals 16 residues. Germline V lookup: CDR1 MDHEN, CDR2 SYDVKM.

The rearrangement uses TRBV11-1 and TRBJ2-2; tentative D call: TRBD1 (6 bases). This CDR3 has 19 amino acids. V was pared by 0 bases and J by 1 base, with 18 bases between. In germline, CDR1 is SGHAT, CDR2 FQDESV (reference sequence). CDR3 loop: CASSLAQFRTALNTGELFF. The CDR3, as DNA: TGTGCCAGCAGCTTAGCTCAATTCCGGACAGCACTGAACACCGGGGAGCTGTTTTTT.

This clonotype was seen more than once but under ten times. V and J are TRBV7-9 and TRBJ2-5, with TRBD1 matching 7 bases. CDR1 and CDR2 from the germline V gene are SEHNR and FQNEAQ (reference sequence). Losses at the gene ends were 3 bases for V and 2 bases for J; bases not matched to a gene: 9. This CDR3 comprises 16 residues. The CDR3 sequence is CASSLPIGTEQETQYF. The DNA for the CDR3 is TGTGCCAGCAGCTTGCCGATCGGGACAGAGCAAGAGACCCAGTACTTC.

The genes are TRBV25-1 and TRBJ2-5; 10 positions match TRBD1. The CDR3 length is 15 residues. Germline CDR1 is MGHDK and CDR2 is SYGVNS. Germline trimming cut 4 bases from V and 5 bases from J; bases unmatched to any gene: 7. The CDR3 region has the DNA TGTGCCAGCAGTGTCTTGACAGGGGGCACGGAGACCCAGTACTTC. Translation: CASSVLTGGTETQYF.

This clonotype appeared many times. Since the CDR3 does not end with the conserved phenylalanine or tryptophan, this likely comes from a read error. It is unclear where the CDR3 begins or ends on the DNA, so no DNA is shown, and the CDR3 is as TCRdb lists it. The chain combines TRBV20-1 with TRBJ2-5; TRBD2 was called by the table and not checked on the DNA. With termini counted, the CDR3 has 11 amino acids. Germline assignment: CDR1 DFQATT and CDR2 SNEGSKA (reference sequence). The chain's CDR3 is CSARVPSGILA.

J is TRBJ2-5 and V is TRBV19; TRBD1 aligns across 8 bases. CDR3 length: 15 residues. Germline loops: CDR1 LNHDA, CDR2 SQIVND (reference sequence). With 3 bases clipped from V and 3 bases from J, the junction kept 6 bases outside the gene matches. The CDR3 bases are TGTGCCAGTAGTATCCCTCAGGACAGGGAAGAGACCCAGTACTTC. Protein sequence: CASSIPQDREETQYF. Drawing the rest from reference TRBV19 and TRBJ2-5, the complete variable domain is DGGITQSPKYLFRKEGQNVTLSCEQNLNHDAMYWYRQDPGQGLRLIYYSQIVNDFQKGDIAEGYSVSREKKESFPLTVTSAQKNPTAFYLCASSIPQDREETQYFGPGTRLLVL.

This clonotype was observed at least ten times. The rearrangement joins TRBV12-3 or TRBV12-4 to TRBJ2-3, with a weak D call TRBD1 (5 bases). This CDR3 spans 14 amino acids. The V end lost 3 bases, the J end lost 3 bases, and 10 bases lay between the germline ends. The CDR3 DNA reads TGTGCCAGCAGTTTGCAAGGGGAAACAGATACGCAGTATTTT. This codes for CASSLQGETDTQYF.

This clonotype was counted ten times or more. The chain couples TRBV29-1 to TRBJ2-5; no definite D call. V was pared by 7 bases and J by 0 bases, with 12 bases between. Germline V gene lookup returns CDR1 SQVTM and CDR2 ANQGSEA. This CDR3 is 13 amino acids long. The CDR3 DNA sequence: TGCAGCGCTGGGCGAGCGAACCAAGAGACCCAGTACTTC. Translating gives CSAGRANQETQYF.

This clonotype was observed a handful of times. The rearrangement joins TRBV6-1 to TRBJ2-7, with 10 bases fitting TRBD2. CDR3 size: 17 residues. Trimming at V came to 5 bases and at J to 4 bases, leaving 14 bases not matched to a gene. Germline lookup yields CDR1 MNHNS and CDR2 SASEGT. This CDR3 reads CASSTGALAGVTYEQYF. The CDR3 nucleotides read TGTGCCAGCAGTACCGGGGCCCTAGCGGGAGTTACTTACGAGCAGTACTTC.

This chain links TRBV20-1 with TRBJ2-7; 9 bases map to TRBD1. The CDR3 consists of 14 residues. The germline V gene encodes CDR1 DFQATT and CDR2 SNEGSKA (reference sequence). J was trimmed by 2 bases and V by 3 bases; bases with no gene match: 5. In DNA form, the CDR3 reads TGCAGTGCTAGGGGACAGGGAAGTACCTACGAGCAGTACTTC. Translated: CSARGQGSTYEQYF.

The rearrangement links TRBV27 to TRBJ2-1; TRBD2 is a possible D gene (5 bases). The CDR3 consists of 14 residues. In germline, CDR1 is MNHEY, CDR2 SMNVEV (reference sequence). Trimming took off 1 base at V and 6 bases at J, with 10 bases between the two ends. The CDR3: CASSLFSSFNEQFF. For the CDR3, the DNA is TGTGCCAGCAGTTTATTTTCTAGCTTCAATGAGCAGTTCTTC.

The chain joins TRBV7-9 to TRBJ2-1; D not resolved. Deletions cut 9 bases from V and 3 bases from J, with 15 bases between. The CDR3 consists of 14 residues. Looked up from germline, CDR1 is SEHNR and CDR2 is FQNEAQ (reference sequence). The CDR3 sequence is CARAAAPNYNEQFF. The DNA for the CDR3 is TGTGCCAGGGCCGCCGCACCCAACTACAATGAGCAGTTCTTC.

This clonotype was counted ten times or more. The chain uses TRBV29-1 and TRBJ2-5, with 8 bases aligning to TRBD1. The CDR3 covers 13 residues. V shed 8 bases, J shed 4 bases, and the junction held 9 bases outside the gene matches. From germline, CDR1 is SQVTM and CDR2 ANQGSEA. The CDR3 DNA reads as TGCAGCATCTACCCCAGGGGGCTAGAGACCCAGTACTTC. Translated, it gives CSIYPRGLETQYF.

J is TRBJ2-7 and V is TRBV5-6; 10 positions match TRBD2. Germline V gene lookup returns CDR1 SGHDT and CDR2 YYEEEE. Unmatched junction bases numbered 5, after V lost 4 bases and J lost 4 bases. The CDR3 is 14 amino acids. CDR3 nucleotide sequence: TGTGCCAGCAGCCCACTAGCGGGAAATTACGAGCAGTACTTC. Translated, it gives CASSPLAGNYEQYF. Using reference TRBV5-6 and TRBJ2-7 for the parts outside the CDR3, the full variable domain is DAGVTQSPTHLIKTRGQQVTLRCSPKSGHDTVSWYQQALGQGPQFIFQYYEEEERQRGNFPDRFSGHQFPNYSSELNVNALLLGDSALYLCASSPLAGNYEQYFGPGTRLTVT.

This clonotype turned up a few times. The rearrangement joins TRBV4-1 to TRBJ2-7; 9 bases are shared with TRBD1. This CDR3 is built from 16 residues. V was pared by 2 bases and J by 5 bases, with 10 bases of the junction left unmatched. In germline, CDR1 is MGHRA, CDR2 YSYEKL. For the CDR3, the DNA is TGCGCCAGCAGCCAAAATACCGGGACAGGGTATCACGAGCAGTACTTC. This encodes CASSQNTGTGYHEQYF.

This clonotype was picked up a small number of times. This rearrangement joins TRBV7-8 to TRBJ2-6, with 9 bases matching TRBD1. J was trimmed by 1 base and V by 3 bases; bases with no gene match: 4. CDR1 is SGHVS and CDR2 is FQNEAQ in the germline V gene. CDR3 length: 17 residues. The CDR3 bases are TGTGCCAGCAGCTTCACGGGACAGGGATCTGGGGCCAACGTCCTGACTTTC. This sequence encodes CASSFTGQGSGANVLTF.

The chain joins TRBV7-9 to TRBJ2-7, with D possibly matching TRBD1 (6 bases). V gave up 5 bases and J gave up 1 base, with 18 bases separating them. Germline loops: CDR1 SEHNR, CDR2 FQNEAQ (reference sequence). The CDR3 sequence is 16 residues long. CDR3 bases: TGTGCCAGCAGCCCGGCAAGGGGGTGGGGTTCCTACGAGCAGTACTTC. It codes for CASSPARGWGSYEQYF.

The chain employs TRBV30 and TRBJ2-1, with a tentative D call TRBD2 (6 bases). Germline loops: CDR1 GTSNPN, CDR2 SVGIG (reference sequence). The CDR3 runs to 12 residues. Trimming took off 3 bases at V and 7 bases at J, with 10 bases between the two ends. The CDR3 DNA reads as TGTGCCTGGAGCCCGGAGGGAAATGAGCAGTTCTTC. Translation gives CAWSPEGNEQFF.

This clonotype was counted many times. The chain joins TRBV6-5 to TRBJ2-5; D remains unclear. Trimming pared 2 bases from V and 2 bases from J, leaving 6 bases between. The CDR3 spans 13 residues. Looked up from germline, CDR1 is MNHEY and CDR2 is SVGAGI. The CDR3 DNA reads TGTGCCAGCAGTTACACGCAACAAGAGACCCAGTACTTC. This codes for CASSYTQQETQYF.

The gene calls are TRBV7-2 and TRBJ2-2, with a possible D match to TRBD2 (5 bases). The V end lost 5 bases, the J end lost 4 bases, and 11 bases lay between the germline ends. The CDR3 totals 14 residues. Germline V gene data show CDR1 as SGHTA and CDR2 as FQGNSA. In DNA form, the CDR3 reads TGTGCCAGCAGCCCCCGCGGGCCCACCGGGGAGCTGTTTTTT. Its protein product is CASSPRGPTGELFF.

This clonotype was recorded a few times. The chain carries TRBV7-9 and TRBJ2-7; the match to TRBD2 covers 7 bases. Unmatched junction bases numbered 4, after V lost 1 base and J lost 7 bases. CDR1 is SEHNR and CDR2 is FQNEAQ in the germline V gene (reference sequence). This CDR3 is 13 amino acids long. The CDR3 spells CASSLGAGREQYF. The CDR3 coding sequence is TGTGCCAGCAGCTTAGGAGCCGGGAGGGAGCAGTACTTC.

The chain joins TRBV29-1 to TRBJ1-1; D is unresolved. The germline V and J ends were trimmed by 6 bases and 6 bases, with 14 bases remaining between them. Germline lookup yields CDR1 SQVTM and CDR2 ANQGSEA. The CDR3 has 12 amino acids. In DNA, the CDR3 is TGCAGCGTCGGTTGGCTGGAACCTGAAGCTTTCTTT. Residues: CSVGWLEPEAFF. The full variable domain, its missing parts supplied by reference TRBV29-1 and TRBJ1-1, is SAVISQKPSRDICQRGTSLTIQCQVDSQVTMMFWYRQQPGQSLTLIATANQGSEATYESGFVIDKFPISRPNLTFSTLTVSNMSPEDSSIYLCSVGWLEPEAFFGQGTRLTVV.

This clonotype was seen only a few times. The chain joins TRBV3-1 to TRBJ2-1; D unclear. V was trimmed by 0 bases and J by 9 bases, leaving 12 bases between them. CDR3 size: 14 residues. In germline, CDR1 is LGHDT, CDR2 YNNKEL (reference sequence). The CDR3 DNA is TGTGCCAGCAGCCAAGATTACGACCTTGGTGAGCAGTTCTTC. Its protein product is CASSQDYDLGEQFF.

This clonotype was observed a few times. The chain joins TRBV20-1 to TRBJ2-3, with 10 bases identical to TRBD1. Germline CDR1 and CDR2: DFQATT and SNEGSKA (reference sequence). The junction had 9 bases not matched to a gene; V was cut back by 3 bases and J by 3 bases. CDR3 size: 16 residues. The CDR3 spells CSASIIGTGETDTQYF. CDR3 nucleotide sequence: TGCAGTGCTAGCATTATAGGGACAGGGGAAACAGATACGCAGTATTTT.

This clonotype was recorded at least ten times. The chain carries TRBV24-1 and TRBJ2-3; a possible D gene is TRBD2 (6 bases). The V gene's germline CDR1 is KGHDR and CDR2 SFDVKD. CDR3 length equals 15 residues. Trimming pared 3 bases from V and 1 base from J, leaving 10 bases between. The CDR3 DNA follows: TGTGCCACCAGTGATCCGGGGGACCGCACAGATACGCAGTATTTT. This translates into CATSDPGDRTDTQYF.